The present entry profiles one T cell receptor (beta chain) with its context. Clones were sequenced by immunoSEQ multiplex PCR, and TCRdb holds only the in-frame ones, with some missing. The sample lists around 40,000 clones, over 60% occurring once. The CDR3 sequence is 14 residues long. Germline CDR1 is GTSNPN and CDR2 is SVGIG (reference sequence). Losses at the gene ends were 3 bases for V and 0 bases for J; bases not matched to a gene: 1. Single viable CD3+CD4+CD8-CD45RO+ cells were sorted as the memory CD4+ T cells. This entry belongs to a study of memory CD4+ T cells and cytomegalovirus serostatus.

The clonotype was recovered from an adult in good health and CMV-seronegative. Sequencing was performed on memory CD4+ T cells from blood. The chain links TRBV30 to TRBJ2-2, with 7 positions matching TRBD2. The CDR3 sequence: CAWRRGANTGELFF. The CDR3 region has the DNA TGTGCCTGGAGACGGGGGGCGAACACCGGGGAGCTGTTTTTT.